The 24 T cell receptor beta chains listed next were all sequenced from one sample in a study of blood T cell repertoires in COVID-19. This table comes from immunoSEQ multiplex PCR, and its TCRdb copy is limited to in-frame clones, with some not included. This sample carries more than 300,000 clones, more than 75% of them seen once, and the ten largest clones take roughly 10%. The source material was peripheral blood. These receptors were collected from a woman aged 25 to 39 with COVID-19, enrolled during active disease.

The chain combines TRBV12-5 with TRBJ1-1; 9 bases line up with TRBD1. CDR1 is LGHNT and CDR2 is FRNRAP in the germline V gene. The V segment lost 7 bases and the J segment 4 bases; nucleotides outside the gene matches: 7. The CDR3 runs 14 residues. The CDR3 coding sequence is TGTGCTAGTGCCCTACAGGGGGCTAGCACTGAAGCTTTCTTT. Amino acid sequence: CASALQGASTEAFF.

The V call is TRBV11-2, the J call TRBJ2-1; TRBD1 aligns across 7 bases. This CDR3 is 15 amino acids long. Germline V lookup: CDR1 SGHAT, CDR2 FQNNGV. The V gene end was trimmed by 2 bases and the J gene end by 6 bases; junction bases not matched to a gene: 7. Here the CDR3 reads CASSLIQGWVNEQFF. CDR3 coding DNA: TGTGCCAGCAGCTTAATACAGGGGTGGGTCAATGAGCAGTTCTTC.

The chain has TRBV28 and TRBJ2-7; D may be TRBD2 (5 bases). Germline CDR1 reads MDHEN; CDR2 reads SYDVKM. The CDR3 consists of 14 residues. V was cut by 3 bases and J by 2 bases, with 11 bases left in between. CDR3 sequence: CASSFWTGAYEQYF. DNA for the CDR3: TGTGCCAGCAGTTTCTGGACCGGGGCCTACGAGCAGTACTTC.

This clone was seen only a few times. The chain recombines TRBV6-5 with TRBJ2-1; D remains ambiguous. CDR1 is MNHEY, CDR2 SVGAGI, per germline. V lost 6 bases, J lost 5 bases, and 17 bases lay in between. This CDR3 contains 15 residues. CDR3 protein: CASRAGGSANNEQFF. The DNA for the CDR3 is TGTGCCAGCAGGGCTGGCGGATCGGCCAACAATGAGCAGTTCTTC.

This clone occurred once. The genes are TRBV30 and TRBJ1-5; D uncertain. Germline V gives CDR1 GTSNPN, CDR2 SVGIG (reference sequence). V was clipped by 1 base and J by 7 bases, with 14 bases between them. The CDR3 has 14 residues. CDR3 DNA: TGTGCCTGGAGTGGGCGGCAGTCGGAGCAGCCCCAGCATTTT. This gives the protein CAWSGRQSEQPQHF. Full variable domain (rest looked up from reference TRBV30 and TRBJ1-5): SQTIHQWPATLVQPVGSPLSLECTVEGTSNPNLYWYRQAAGRGLQLLFYSVGIGQISSEVPQNLSASRPQDRQFILSSKKLLLSDSGFYLCAWSGRQSEQPQHFGDGTRLSIL.

For the CDR3, the DNA is TGTGCCAGCAGTGTGGTAGCGGGAGAGAGGGGCATAAGAGAGACCCAGTACTTC. It encodes CASSVVAGERGIRETQYF. The gene calls are TRBV28 and TRBJ2-5; 9 bases map to TRBD2. Germline lookup yields CDR1 MDHEN and CDR2 SYDVKM. The CDR3 spans 18 residues. V shed 5 bases and J 4 bases; nucleotides not matched to a gene: 17.

The chain carries TRBV4-2 and TRBJ2-3; 10 nucleotides line up with TRBD1. CDR3 length: 16 amino acids. With V trimmed by 5 bases and J by 3 bases, 8 bases remained unmatched. Per germline, CDR1 LGHNA and CDR2 YNFKEQ. CDR3 protein: CASSRGTGEGTDTQYF. The CDR3 DNA reads TGTGCCAGCAGCAGAGGGACAGGGGAAGGAACAGATACGCAGTATTTT.

The chain couples TRBV4-1 to TRBJ1-2, with D perhaps TRBD1 (6 bases). The CDR3 is 15 amino acids. Between the trimmed V and J ends, which lost 2 bases and 6 bases, there was a span of 16 bases. Germline V gene data show CDR1 as MGHRA and CDR2 as YSYEKL. CDR3 sequence reads: CASSQSPGGQDGYTF. The CDR3 DNA is TGCGCCAGCAGCCAATCGCCCGGGGGGCAGGATGGCTACACCTTC.

The chain joins TRBV4-1 to TRBJ2-7; D gene uncertain. The length of the CDR3 is 17 residues. Per the germline V gene, CDR1 is MGHRA and CDR2 is YSYEKL. Deletions cut 0 bases from V and 0 bases from J, with 15 bases between. CDR3 sequence: CASSQDWAGASSYEQYF. CDR3 DNA: TGCGCCAGCAGCCAAGATTGGGCAGGTGCCAGCTCCTACGAGCAGTACTTC.

Note on this clone: This sample also contains other DNA sequences that code for the same CDR3. The chain links TRBV5-1 to TRBJ1-1; D is perhaps TRBD1 (5 bases). The CDR3 is 14 amino acids. Trimming cost V 2 bases and J 0 bases, with 8 bases left between them. Germline V gives CDR1 SGHRS, CDR2 YFSETQ. CDR3 coding DNA: TGCGCCAGCAGCTTATCAGGGATGAACACTGAAGCTTTCTTT. This encodes CASSLSGMNTEAFF.

The rearrangement joins TRBV3-1 (or the pseudogene TRBV3-2) to TRBJ2-2; the match to TRBD2 covers 8 bases. The ends lost 1 base at V and 6 bases at J; junction bases unmatched: 4. The V gene's germline CDR1 is LGHDT and CDR2 YNNKEL (reference sequence). This CDR3 spans 15 amino acids. The DNA for the CDR3 is TGTGCCAGCAGCCAAGGCCCTAGCGGGCCCGGGGAGCTGTTTTTT. Translating it yields CASSQGPSGPGELFF.

V is TRBV7-3 and J is TRBJ2-2, with D perhaps TRBD1 (6 bases). Trimming removed 1 base from V and 5 bases from J, with 14 bases in between. Germline CDR1 and CDR2: SGHTA and FQGTGA. CDR3 length: 16 amino acids. The CDR3 protein is CASSLRGLGATGELFF. CDR3 nucleotides: TGTGCCAGCAGCTTAAGGGGGCTGGGGGCGACCGGGGAGCTGTTTTTT.

This clone was detected once. This rearrangement joins TRBV28 to TRBJ2-5; TRBD2 agrees at 14 bases. The CDR3 is 19 amino acids. Germline V CDR1 and CDR2: MDHEN, SYDVKM. The junction had 12 bases not matched to a gene; V was cut back by 4 bases and J by 2 bases. CDR3: CASSSIMTSGRDPQETQYF. As DNA, the CDR3 is TGTGCCAGCAGTTCGATCATGACTAGCGGGAGGGATCCTCAAGAGACCCAGTACTTC.

The gene calls are TRBV5-5 and TRBJ2-3, with D possibly being TRBD1 (5 bases). Deletions cut 3 bases from V and 0 bases from J, with 14 bases between. CDR1 and CDR2 from the germline V gene are SGHKS and YYEKEE (reference sequence). This CDR3 is 16 amino acids long. The CDR3 coding sequence is TGTGCCAGCAGCTCCCGACAGCAGAGTAGCACAGATACGCAGTATTTT. As protein: CASSSRQQSSTDTQYF.

The CDR3 DNA sequence: TGTGCCAGTAGCGCCGATAGCGGGAGGGCCGACGAGCAGTACTTC. Amino acids: CASSADSGRADEQYF. The chain recombines TRBV19 with TRBJ2-7; 11 nucleotides line up with TRBD2. The CDR3 is 15 residues long. With 6 bases clipped from V and 5 bases from J, the junction kept 9 bases outside the gene matches. Germline V gives CDR1 LNHDA, CDR2 SQIVND (reference sequence). Filled out from reference TRBV19 and TRBJ2-7, the complete variable domain reads DGGITQSPKYLFRKEGQNVTLSCEQNLNHDAMYWYRQDPGQGLRLIYYSQIVNDFQKGDIAEGYSVSREKKESFPLTVTSAQKNPTAFYLCASSADSGRADEQYFGPGTRLTVT.

This chain connects TRBV19 to TRBJ2-7; 14 nucleotides match TRBD2. The CDR3 has 18 residues. J lost 3 bases, V lost 5 bases, and 12 bases had no gene match. From germline, CDR1 is LNHDA and CDR2 SQIVND (reference sequence). The chain's CDR3 is CASSPTSGRALGVYEQYF. The CDR3 coding sequence is TGTGCCAGTAGTCCGACTAGCGGGAGGGCCCTGGGAGTCTACGAGCAGTACTTC. Full variable domain (outside the CDR3, taken from reference TRBV19 and TRBJ2-7): DGGITQSPKYLFRKEGQNVTLSCEQNLNHDAMYWYRQDPGQGLRLIYYSQIVNDFQKGDIAEGYSVSREKKESFPLTVTSAQKNPTAFYLCASSPTSGRALGVYEQYFGPGTRLTVT.

The chain employs TRBV28 and TRBJ1-5; 8 nucleotides agree with TRBD1. Trimming removed 6 bases from V and 2 bases from J; junction bases left unmatched: 6. Per germline, CDR1 MDHEN and CDR2 SYDVKM. There are 15 residues in the CDR3. The CDR3 reads CASSSQGVGNQPQHF. The CDR3 nucleotides read TGTGCCAGCAGCTCACAGGGGGTGGGCAATCAGCCCCAGCATTTT.

This clone was found a few times. The chain joins TRBV28 to TRBJ1-5; D gene unclear. The CDR3 has 14 amino acids. The V and J ends lost 0 bases and 7 bases respectively, with 10 bases between them. Per the germline V gene, CDR1 is MDHEN and CDR2 is SYDVKM. CDR3 in amino acids: CASSLWSGNQPQHF. The CDR3 region has the DNA TGTGCCAGCAGTTTATGGTCGGGAAACCAGCCCCAGCATTTT.

As to this clone: The same CDR3 is also encoded by other DNA sequences in this sample. The chain couples TRBV12-3 or TRBV12-4 to TRBJ1-3; D ambiguous. Trimming pared 3 bases from V and 1 base from J, leaving 4 bases between. This CDR3 has 13 amino acids. The CDR3 coding sequence is TGTGCCAGCAGTTTGGCTTCTGGAAACACCATATATTTT. This encodes CASSLASGNTIYF.

The chain combines TRBV5-1 with TRBJ2-1, with TRBD2 matching 7 bases. The CDR3 is made up of 15 amino acids. Germline V gene sequence: CDR1 SGHRS, CDR2 YFSETQ. Germline trimming cut 5 bases from V and 1 base from J; bases unmatched to any gene: 6. CDR3 in amino acids: CASSPAGGSYNEQFF. The DNA for the CDR3 is TGCGCCAGCAGTCCCGCCGGGGGGTCCTACAATGAGCAGTTCTTC.

The chain carries TRBV3-1 (or the pseudogene TRBV3-2) and TRBJ1-4; TRBD1 might be the D (6 bases). The CDR3 runs 14 residues. The germline V gene has CDR1 LGHDT and CDR2 YNNKEL (reference sequence). Trimming removed 1 base from V and 12 bases from J, with 15 bases in between. CDR3: CASSQGDTPGELFF. The CDR3, as DNA: TGTGCCAGCAGCCAAGGGGACACCCCCGGGGAACTGTTTTTT.

The chain carries TRBV6-2 or TRBV6-3 and TRBJ2-2; D is possibly TRBD2 (5 bases). CDR1 and CDR2 from the germline V gene are MNHEY and SVGEGT. The CDR3 extends over 15 amino acids. The V end was cut by 5 bases, the J end by 2 bases, with 12 bases between. The CDR3 nucleotides are TGTGCCAGCAGTGGACCGAGCGGAAACACCGGGGAGCTGTTTTTT. This encodes CASSGPSGNTGELFF.

The chain joins TRBV7-2 to TRBJ2-2; 12 nucleotides match TRBD2. There are 17 residues in the CDR3. The J segment lost 5 bases and the V segment lost 1 base, leaving 5 bases of the junction unmatched. CDR1 SGHTA and CDR2 FQGNSA come from the germline V gene. The CDR3 spells CASSLGLAGVYTGELFF. The CDR3 nucleotides read TGTGCCAGCAGCTTAGGACTAGCGGGAGTATATACCGGGGAGCTGTTTTTT.

This rearrangement joins TRBV19 to TRBJ1-1; TRBD1 agrees at 8 bases. CDR1 is LNHDA and CDR2 is SQIVND in the germline V gene (reference sequence). The junction had 5 bases not matched to a gene; V was cut back by 7 bases and J by 7 bases. The CDR3 is 12 residues long. The CDR3, as DNA: TGTGCCAGTATGGCAGGGGGCATTGAAGCTTTCTTT. As protein: CASMAGGIEAFF. Supplemented by reference TRBV19 and TRBJ1-1, the full variable domain reads DGGITQSPKYLFRKEGQNVTLSCEQNLNHDAMYWYRQDPGQGLRLIYYSQIVNDFQKGDIAEGYSVSREKKESFPLTVTSAQKNPTAFYLCASMAGGIEAFFGQGTRLTVV.